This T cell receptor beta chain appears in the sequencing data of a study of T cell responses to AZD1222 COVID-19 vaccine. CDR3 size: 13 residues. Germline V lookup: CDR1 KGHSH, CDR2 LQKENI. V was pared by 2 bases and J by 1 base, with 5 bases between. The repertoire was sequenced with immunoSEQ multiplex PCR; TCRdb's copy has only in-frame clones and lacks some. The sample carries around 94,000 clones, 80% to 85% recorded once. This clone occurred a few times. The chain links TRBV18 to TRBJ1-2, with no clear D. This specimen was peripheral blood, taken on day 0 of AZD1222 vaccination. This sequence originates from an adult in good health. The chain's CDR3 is CASSPSVNYGYTF. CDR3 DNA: TGTGCCAGCTCACCATCCGTTAACTATGGCTACACCTTC. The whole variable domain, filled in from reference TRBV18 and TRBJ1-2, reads NAGVMQNPRHLVRRRGQEARLRCSPMKGHSHVYWYRQLPEEGLKFMVYLQKENIIDESGMPKERFSAEFPKEGPSILRIQQVVRGDSAAYFCASSPSVNYGYTFGSGTRLTVV.